This T cell receptor beta chain is drawn from a study of T cells in women clearing cervical HPV infection. CDR1 and CDR2 from the germline V gene are SGHRS and YFSETQ. J gave up 5 bases and V 3 bases, and 9 bases lay outside the gene matches. The CDR3 contains 15 residues. On this clone itself: Its antigen remains unidentified. The read terminates 3 residues before the CDR3 end, so the remaining end is supplied by the germline J gene.

Study-level points and caveats: CIN3+ cases had significantly higher TCR richness than controls; evenness did not differ.

All participants had a single incident cervical HPV16 infection, and prevalent HPV16 infections were excluded. Profiling relied on immunoSEQ multiplex PCR, and the TCRdb table lists in-frame clones only, not all of them. Recorded here are 30,000 or so clones; the top ten clones represent under 8%. Source material: blood buffy coat. The chain uses TRBV5-1 and TRBJ2-5; 8 bases fit TRBD1. This clonotype was obtained from a woman aged 18 to 75 with a cervical HPV16 infection that either progressed to CIN3+ or cleared (not recorded which). The CDR3 spells CASSSQGDYGETQYF. CDR3 DNA, as far as it was read: TGCGCCAGCAGCTCACAGGGGGATTACGGGGAGACC.